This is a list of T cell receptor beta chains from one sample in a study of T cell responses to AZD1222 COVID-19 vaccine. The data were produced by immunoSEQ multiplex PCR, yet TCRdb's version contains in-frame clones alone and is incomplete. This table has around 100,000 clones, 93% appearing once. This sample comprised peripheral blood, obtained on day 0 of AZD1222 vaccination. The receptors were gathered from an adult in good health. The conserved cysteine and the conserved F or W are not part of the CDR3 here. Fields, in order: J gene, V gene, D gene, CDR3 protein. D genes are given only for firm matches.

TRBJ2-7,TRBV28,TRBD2,ASSFSSGSNEQY
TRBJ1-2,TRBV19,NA,ASSLGQQFNYGYT
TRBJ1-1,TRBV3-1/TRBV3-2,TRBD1,ASSRTGDTEAF
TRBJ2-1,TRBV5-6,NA,ASSPIPGHNEQF
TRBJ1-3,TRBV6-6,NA,ASSYEGGSGNTIY
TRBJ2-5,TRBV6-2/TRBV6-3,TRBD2,ASSYSIGEGQLKETQY
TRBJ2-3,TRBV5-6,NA,ASSPWTVGRTDTQY
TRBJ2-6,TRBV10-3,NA,AISKDISSSGANVLT
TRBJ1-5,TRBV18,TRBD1,ASSPGQGGQPQH
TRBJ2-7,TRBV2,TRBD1,ASQREGTGGYEQY